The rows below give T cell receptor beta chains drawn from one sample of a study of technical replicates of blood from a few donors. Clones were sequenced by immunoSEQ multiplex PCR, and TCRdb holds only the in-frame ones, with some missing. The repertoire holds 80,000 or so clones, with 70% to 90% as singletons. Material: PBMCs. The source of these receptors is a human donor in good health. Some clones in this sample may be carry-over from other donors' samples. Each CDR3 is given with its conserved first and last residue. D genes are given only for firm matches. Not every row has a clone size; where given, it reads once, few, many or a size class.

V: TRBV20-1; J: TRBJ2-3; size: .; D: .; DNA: TGCAGTGCTCCCTTTGATACGCAGTATTTT; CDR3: CSAPFDTQYF
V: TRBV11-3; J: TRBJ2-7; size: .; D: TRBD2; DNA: TGTGCCAGCAGCTTAATACTAGCGGGAGGGTACGAGCAGTACTTC; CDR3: CASSLILAGGYEQYF
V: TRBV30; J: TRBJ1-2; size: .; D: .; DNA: TGTGCCTGGAGTCCCAGTTTCAACTATGGCTACACCTTC; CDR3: CAWSPSFNYGYTF
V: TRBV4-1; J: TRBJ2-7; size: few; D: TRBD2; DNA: TGCGCCAGCAGCGCAGACGAAGGTAGCGGGCTGAGCTCCTACGAGCAGTACTTC; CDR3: CASSADEGSGLSSYEQYF
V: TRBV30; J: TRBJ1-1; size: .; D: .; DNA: TGTGCCTGGACCCGAGGAAACGAAGCTTTCTTT; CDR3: CAWTRGNEAFF
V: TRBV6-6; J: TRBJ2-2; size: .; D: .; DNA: TGTGCCAGCAGCAACGGGACAACGAACACCGGGGAGCTGTTTTTT; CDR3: CASSNGTTNTGELFF
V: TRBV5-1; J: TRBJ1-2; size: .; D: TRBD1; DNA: TGCGCCAGCCAACAGGGGGACCAGAACTATGGCTACACCTTC; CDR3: CASQQGDQNYGYTF
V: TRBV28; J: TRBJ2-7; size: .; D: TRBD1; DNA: TGTGCCAGCAGTCCAGGGACAGGCCGAGGCCTACCCTACGAGCAGTACTTC; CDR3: CASSPGTGRGLPYEQYF
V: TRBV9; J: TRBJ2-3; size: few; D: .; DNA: TGTGCCAGCAGCGAGGCGGGGGCCCTCACTAGCACAGATACGCAGTATTTT; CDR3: CASSEAGALTSTDTQYF
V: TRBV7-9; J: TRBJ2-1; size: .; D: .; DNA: TGTGCCAGCAGCTCCCGCGGGCAGGGTGGGGGGAATGAGCAGTTCTTC; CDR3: CASSSRGQGGGNEQFF
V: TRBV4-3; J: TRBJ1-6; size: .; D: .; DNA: TGCGCCAGCAGACAGGGAAGGAATTCACCCCTCCACTTT; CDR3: CASRQGRNSPLHF
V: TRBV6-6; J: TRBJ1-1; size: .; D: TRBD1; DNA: TGTGCCAGCAGTTACGCCGGGACAGGGGGCCCCACTGAAGCTTTCTTT; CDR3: CASSYAGTGGPTEAFF
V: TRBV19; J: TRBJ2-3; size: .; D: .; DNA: TGTGCCAGTAGTATGGGGAGACTCACAGATACGCAGTATTTT; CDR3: CASSMGRLTDTQYF
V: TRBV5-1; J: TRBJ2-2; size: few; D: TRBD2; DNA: TGCGCCACCTCGGTGACTAGCGGTTACACCGGGGAGCTGTTTTTT; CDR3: CATSVTSGYTGELFF
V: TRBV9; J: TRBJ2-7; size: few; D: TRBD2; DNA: TGTGCCAGCAGCGGTCCGGTCGGCGGGAGGGCGAATCCGAGTAACGAGCAGTACTTC; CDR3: CASSGPVGGRANPSNEQYF
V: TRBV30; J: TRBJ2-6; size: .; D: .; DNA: TGTGCCTGGAGTGCATATAGCTCTGGGGCCAACGTCCTGACTTTC; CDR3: CAWSAYSSGANVLTF
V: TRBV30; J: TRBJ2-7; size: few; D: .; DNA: TGTGCCTGGAGCGCTACCGGACTCTACTACGAGCAGTACTTC; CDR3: CAWSATGLYYEQYF
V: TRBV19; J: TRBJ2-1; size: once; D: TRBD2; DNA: TGTGCCAGTAGTACGACGCTGCGGGGGACGATCGACCGATACAATGAGCAGTTCTTC; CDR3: CASSTTLRGTIDRYNEQFF
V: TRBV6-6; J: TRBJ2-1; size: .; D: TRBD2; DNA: TGTGCCAGCGCCGTGGGTGGGAGGGCCGACAATGAGCAGTTCTTC; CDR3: CASAVGGRADNEQFF
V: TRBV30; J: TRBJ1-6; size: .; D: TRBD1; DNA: TGTGCCTGCGGACAGGGGAATTCACCCCTCCACTTT; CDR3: CACGQGNSPLHF
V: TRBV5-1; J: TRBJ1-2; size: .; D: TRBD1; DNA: TGCGCCAGCAGCGTGAGAATGACAGGGGGCGAGAACTATGGCTACACCTTC; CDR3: CASSVRMTGGENYGYTF
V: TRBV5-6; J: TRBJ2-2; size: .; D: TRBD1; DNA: TGTGCCAGCAGCCCCGGGACAGGGGGCCTCGGGGAGCTGTTTTTT; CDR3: CASSPGTGGLGELFF
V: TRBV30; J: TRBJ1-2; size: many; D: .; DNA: TGTGCCTGGGAAGGGGTCTCAAACTATGGCTACACCTTC; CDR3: CAWEGVSNYGYTF
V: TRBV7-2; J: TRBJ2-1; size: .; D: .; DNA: TGTGCCAGCAGCTTAGCGACAGTATACAATGAGCAGTTCTTC; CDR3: CASSLATVYNEQFF
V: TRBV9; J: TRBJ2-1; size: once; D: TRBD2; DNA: TGTGCCAGCAGCGTAGCGTGGCGGGGGGGCCGGGAGCAGTTCTTC; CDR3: CASSVAWRGGREQFF
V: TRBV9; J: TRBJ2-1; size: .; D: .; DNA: TGTGCCAGCAGCGAGTCGTCTAGCAGGCAATCCAAGTTCTTC; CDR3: CASSESSSRQSKFF
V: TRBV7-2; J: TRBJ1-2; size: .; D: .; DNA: TGTGCCAGCAGCCCGTATACGACAACGGATGGCTACACCTTC; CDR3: CASSPYTTTDGYTF
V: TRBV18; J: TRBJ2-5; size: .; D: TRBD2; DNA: TGTGCCACCGCACCCGGACTAGGGGAAAAATGGGGAGAGACCCAGTACTTC; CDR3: CATAPGLGEKWGETQYF
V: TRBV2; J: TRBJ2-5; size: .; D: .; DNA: TGTGCCAGCAGTGAAGAGCTTGAGGGAGAGACCCAGTACTTC; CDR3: CASSEELEGETQYF
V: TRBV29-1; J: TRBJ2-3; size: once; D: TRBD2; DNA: TGCAGCGTTGCGAAGACTAGCGGAAGCACAGATACGCAGTATTTT; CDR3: CSVAKTSGSTDTQYF
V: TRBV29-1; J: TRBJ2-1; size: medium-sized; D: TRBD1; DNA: TGCAGCCTACCCACAGGGGGAATGGCGTCCTACAATGAGCAGTTCTTC; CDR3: CSLPTGGMASYNEQFF
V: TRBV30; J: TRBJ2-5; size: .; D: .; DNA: TGTGCCTGGAGTGTACGTAGCGGCCAAGAGACTCAGTACTTC; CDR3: CAWSVRSGQETQYF
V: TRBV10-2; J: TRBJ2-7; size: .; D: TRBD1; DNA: TGCGCCAGCAGTCCGGGACAGGGAACCGGGCAGTACTTC; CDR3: CASSPGQGTGQYF
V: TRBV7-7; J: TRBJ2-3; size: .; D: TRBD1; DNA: TGTGCCAGCAGTCGGACAGGGGGCCTGGCAGATACGCAGTATTTT; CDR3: CASSRTGGLADTQYF
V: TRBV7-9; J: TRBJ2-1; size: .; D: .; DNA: TGTGCCAGCAGCCGAAGCGGTGTTGACAATGAGCAGTTCTTC; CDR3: CASSRSGVDNEQFF
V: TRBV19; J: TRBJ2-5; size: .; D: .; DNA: TGTGCCAGTAGTGCAGACAGCGTACAAGAGACCCAGTACTTC; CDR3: CASSADSVQETQYF
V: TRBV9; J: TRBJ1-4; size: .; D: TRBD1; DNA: TGTGCCAGCAGCGCAGGCAGGGGGAGTGAAAAACTGTTTTTT; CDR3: CASSAGRGSEKLFF
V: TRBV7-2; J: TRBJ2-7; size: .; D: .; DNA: TGTGCCAGCAGCCTTAAGGAGGGGCCGTCCTACGAGCAGTACTTC; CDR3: CASSLKEGPSYEQYF
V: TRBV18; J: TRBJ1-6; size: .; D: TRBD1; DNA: TGTGCCAGCTCCCATGCGACAGGGGTGAGGAATTCACCCCTCCACTTT; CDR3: CASSHATGVRNSPLHF
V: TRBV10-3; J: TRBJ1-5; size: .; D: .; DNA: TGTGCCATCAGTGAACTTCGCGATTTGAATCAGCCCCAGCATTTT; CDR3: CAISELRDLNQPQHF
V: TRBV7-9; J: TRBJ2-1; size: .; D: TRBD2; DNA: TGTGCCAGCAGCTTAGCTACCGGGACTAGCGGTTACAATGAGCAGTTCTTC; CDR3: CASSLATGTSGYNEQFF